These 2 T cell receptor beta chains were all obtained from the same sample, sequenced in a study of beta chain features in type 1 diabetes. Reverse transcription of all isolated RNA meant that expressed TCRB transcripts were sequenced. Profiled with immunoSEQ multiplex PCR; TCRdb holds only in-frame clones, not every one. The sample comprises about 280,000 clones, approximately 15% of which are singletons, and less than 0.02% rests with the top ten. Their antigens are not known. Broader study findings: Shorter TCRB CDR3s, moderately but significantly so, were found in Type 1 diabetes patients in all four CD4+ subsets.

The specimen sequenced was naive CD4+ T cells from blood. The receptors come from a young man with type 1 diabetes.

The J gene is TRBJ2-1, the V gene TRBV25-1, with TRBD2 identical over 11 bases. Germline V gives CDR1 MGHDK, CDR2 SYGVNS. The CDR3 contains 14 residues. V was pared by 4 bases and J by 10 bases, with 6 bases of the junction left unmatched. The CDR3 here is CASSGTGLAVEQFF. The CDR3 DNA reads TGTGCCAGCAGTGGGACGGGACTAGCGGTCGAGCAGTTCTTC.

The genes are TRBV28 and TRBJ2-7; 8 bases map to TRBD1. The J segment lost 4 bases and the V segment lost 3 bases, leaving 5 bases of the junction unmatched. The CDR3 is 14 residues long. In germline, CDR1 is MDHEN, CDR2 SYDVKM. The DNA for the CDR3 is TGTGCCAGCAGTTTTTGGACAGGGAAGTACGAGCAGTACTTC. Its translation: CASSFWTGKYEQYF.